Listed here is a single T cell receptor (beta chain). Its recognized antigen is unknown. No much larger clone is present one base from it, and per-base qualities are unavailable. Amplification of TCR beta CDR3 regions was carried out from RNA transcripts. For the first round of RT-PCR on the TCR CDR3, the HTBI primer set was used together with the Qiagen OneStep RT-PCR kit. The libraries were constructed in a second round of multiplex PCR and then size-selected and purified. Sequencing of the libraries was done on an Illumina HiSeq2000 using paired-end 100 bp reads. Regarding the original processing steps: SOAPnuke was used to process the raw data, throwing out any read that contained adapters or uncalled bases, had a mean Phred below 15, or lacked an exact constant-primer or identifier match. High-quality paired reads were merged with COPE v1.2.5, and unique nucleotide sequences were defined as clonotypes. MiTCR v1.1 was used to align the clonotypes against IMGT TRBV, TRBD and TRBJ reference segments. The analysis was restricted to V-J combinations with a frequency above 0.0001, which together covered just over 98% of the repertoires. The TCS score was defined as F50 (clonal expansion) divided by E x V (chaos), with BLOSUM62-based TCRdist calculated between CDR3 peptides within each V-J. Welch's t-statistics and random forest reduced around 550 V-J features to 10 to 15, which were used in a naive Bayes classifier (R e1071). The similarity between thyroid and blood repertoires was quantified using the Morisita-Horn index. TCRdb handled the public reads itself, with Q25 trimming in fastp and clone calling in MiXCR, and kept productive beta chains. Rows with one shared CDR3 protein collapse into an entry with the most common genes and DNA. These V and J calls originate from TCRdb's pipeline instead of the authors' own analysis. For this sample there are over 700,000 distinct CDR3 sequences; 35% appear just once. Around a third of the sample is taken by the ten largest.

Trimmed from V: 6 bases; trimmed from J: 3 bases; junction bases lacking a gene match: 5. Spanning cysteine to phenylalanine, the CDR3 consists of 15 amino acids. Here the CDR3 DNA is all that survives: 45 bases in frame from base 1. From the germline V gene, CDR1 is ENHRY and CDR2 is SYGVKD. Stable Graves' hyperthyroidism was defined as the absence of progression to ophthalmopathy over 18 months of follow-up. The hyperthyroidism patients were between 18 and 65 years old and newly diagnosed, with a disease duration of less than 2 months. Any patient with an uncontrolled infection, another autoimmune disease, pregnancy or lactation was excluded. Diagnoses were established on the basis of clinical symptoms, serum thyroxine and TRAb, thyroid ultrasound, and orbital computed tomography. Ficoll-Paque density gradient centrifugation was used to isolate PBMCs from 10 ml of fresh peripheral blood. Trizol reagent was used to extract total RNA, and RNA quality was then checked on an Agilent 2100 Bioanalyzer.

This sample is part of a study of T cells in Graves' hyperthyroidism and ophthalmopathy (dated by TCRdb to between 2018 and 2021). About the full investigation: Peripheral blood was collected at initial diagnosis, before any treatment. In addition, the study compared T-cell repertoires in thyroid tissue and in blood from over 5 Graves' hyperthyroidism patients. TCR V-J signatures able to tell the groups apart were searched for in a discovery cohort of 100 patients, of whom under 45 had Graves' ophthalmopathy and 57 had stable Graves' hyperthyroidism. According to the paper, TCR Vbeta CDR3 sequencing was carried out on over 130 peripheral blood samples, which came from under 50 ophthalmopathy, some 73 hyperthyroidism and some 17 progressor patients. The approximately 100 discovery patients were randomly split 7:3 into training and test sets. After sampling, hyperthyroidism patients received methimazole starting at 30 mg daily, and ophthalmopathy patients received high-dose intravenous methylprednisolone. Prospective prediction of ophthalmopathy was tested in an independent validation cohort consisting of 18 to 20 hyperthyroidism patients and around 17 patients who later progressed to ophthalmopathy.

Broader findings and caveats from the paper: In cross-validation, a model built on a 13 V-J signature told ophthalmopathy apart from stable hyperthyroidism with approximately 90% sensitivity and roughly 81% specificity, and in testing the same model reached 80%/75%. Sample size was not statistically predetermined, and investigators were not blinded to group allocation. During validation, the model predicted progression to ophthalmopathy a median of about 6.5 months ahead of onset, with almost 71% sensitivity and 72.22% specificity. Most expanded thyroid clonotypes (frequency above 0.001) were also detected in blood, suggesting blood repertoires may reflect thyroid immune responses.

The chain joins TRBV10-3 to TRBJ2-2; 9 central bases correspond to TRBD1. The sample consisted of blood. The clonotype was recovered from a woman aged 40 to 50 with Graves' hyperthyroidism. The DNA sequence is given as TGTGCCATCAGGCCCGGGACAGGGTACACCGGGGAGCTGTTTTTT. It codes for CAIRPGTGYTGELFF.